Given below is one T cell receptor beta chain in context. Its target is not known. This sample is drawn from a study of shared clonotypes between healthy human individuals. V lost 2 bases, J lost 5 bases, and 10 bases lay in between. CDR3 length: 14 residues. Germline lookup yields CDR1 SEHNR and CDR2 FQNEAQ (reference sequence). Every subset had its genomic DNA shared out evenly among several immunoSEQ plates. The table came from immunoSEQ multiplex PCR; TCRdb's copy has only in-frame clones and leaves some out. This table has approximately 2,300,000 clones, around 93% appearing once. General study findings and limits: Estimated richness was generally greater in naive than memory subsets.

This clonotype originated in a young man in good health. Some clones in this sample may be carry-over from other donors' samples. This chain connects TRBV7-9 to TRBJ1-5; D is ambiguous. Sequencing was done on a sample of naive CD4+ T cells from PBMCs. As for subset: CD45RA+ positively selected. CDR3 sequence reads: CASSLRTVDQPQHF. In DNA form, the CDR3 reads TGTGCCAGCAGCTTAAGAACAGTAGATCAGCCCCAGCATTTT.